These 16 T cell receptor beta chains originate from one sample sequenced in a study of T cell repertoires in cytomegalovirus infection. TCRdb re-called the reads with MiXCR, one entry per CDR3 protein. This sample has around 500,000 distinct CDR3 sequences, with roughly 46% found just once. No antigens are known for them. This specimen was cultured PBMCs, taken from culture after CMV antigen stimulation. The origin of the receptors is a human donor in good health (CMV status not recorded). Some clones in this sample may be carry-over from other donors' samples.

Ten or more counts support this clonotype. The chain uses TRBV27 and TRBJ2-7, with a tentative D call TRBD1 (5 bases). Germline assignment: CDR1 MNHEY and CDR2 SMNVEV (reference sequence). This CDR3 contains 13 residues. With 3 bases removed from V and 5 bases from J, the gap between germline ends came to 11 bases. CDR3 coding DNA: TGTGCCAGCAGTTTTCCCAGGGCTAACGAGCAGTACTTC. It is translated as CASSFPRANEQYF.

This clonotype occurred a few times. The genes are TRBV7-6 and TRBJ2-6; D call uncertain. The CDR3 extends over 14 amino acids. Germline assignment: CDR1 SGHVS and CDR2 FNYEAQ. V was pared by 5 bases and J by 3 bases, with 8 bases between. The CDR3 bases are TGTGCCAGCAGCCCCGGGTTTGGGGCCAACGTCCTGACTTTC. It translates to CASSPGFGANVLTF. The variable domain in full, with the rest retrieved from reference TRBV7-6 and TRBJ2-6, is GAGVSQSPRYKVTKRGQDVALRCDPISGHVSLYWYRQALGQGPEFLTYFNYEAQQDKSGLPNDRFSAERPEGSISTLTIQRTEQRDSAMYRCASSPGFGANVLTFGAGSRLTVL.

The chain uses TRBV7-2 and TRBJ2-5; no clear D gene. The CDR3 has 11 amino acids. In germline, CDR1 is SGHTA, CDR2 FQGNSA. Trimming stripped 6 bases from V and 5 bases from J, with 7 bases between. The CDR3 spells CASSFHETQYF. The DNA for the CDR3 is TGTGCCAGCAGTTTTCATGAGACCCAGTACTTC.

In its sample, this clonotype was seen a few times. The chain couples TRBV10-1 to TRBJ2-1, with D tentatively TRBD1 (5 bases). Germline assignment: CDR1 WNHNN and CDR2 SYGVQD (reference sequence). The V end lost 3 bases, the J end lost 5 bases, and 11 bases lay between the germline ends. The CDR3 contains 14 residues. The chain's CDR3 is CASSDLGQDNEQFF. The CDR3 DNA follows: TGCGCCAGCAGTGACCTGGGGCAGGACAATGAGCAGTTCTTC.

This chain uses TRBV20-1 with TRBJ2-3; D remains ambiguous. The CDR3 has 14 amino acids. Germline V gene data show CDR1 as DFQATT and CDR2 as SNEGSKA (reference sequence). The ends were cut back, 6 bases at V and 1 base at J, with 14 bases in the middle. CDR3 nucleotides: TGCAGTGCAGAAGGAAGCTGGGGCACAGATACGCAGTATTTT. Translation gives CSAEGSWGTDTQYF.

Written as DNA, the CDR3 is TGCAGTGCTAGATCTAGGTTGGGACTAGCGGGGACCGGGGAGCTGTTTTTT. Translating gives CSARSRLGLAGTGELFF. The chain carries TRBV20-1 and TRBJ2-2; 13 nucleotides align to TRBD2. The CDR3 has 17 residues. Looked up from germline, CDR1 is DFQATT and CDR2 is SNEGSKA (reference sequence). J lost 5 bases, V lost 2 bases, and 8 bases had no gene match.

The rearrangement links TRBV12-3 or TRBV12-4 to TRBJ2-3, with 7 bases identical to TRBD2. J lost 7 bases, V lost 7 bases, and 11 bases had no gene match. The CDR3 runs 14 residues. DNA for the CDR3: TGTGCCAGCACCCTAAGGGGCGGGGGATATACGCAGTATTTT. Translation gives CASTLRGGGYTQYF.

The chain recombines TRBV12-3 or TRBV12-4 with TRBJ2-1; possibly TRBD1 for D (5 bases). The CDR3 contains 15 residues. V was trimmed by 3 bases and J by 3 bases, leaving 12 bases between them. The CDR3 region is CASSFDGASYNEQFF. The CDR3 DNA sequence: TGTGCCAGCAGTTTTGATGGGGCGAGCTACAATGAGCAGTTCTTC.

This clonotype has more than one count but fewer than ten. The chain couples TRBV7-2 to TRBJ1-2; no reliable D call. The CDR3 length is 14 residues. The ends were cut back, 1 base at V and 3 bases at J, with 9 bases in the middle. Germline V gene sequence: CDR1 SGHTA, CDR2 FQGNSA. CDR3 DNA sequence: TGTGCCAGCAGCTTAGGGTCAGTTTACTATGGCTACACCTTC. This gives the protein CASSLGSVYYGYTF.

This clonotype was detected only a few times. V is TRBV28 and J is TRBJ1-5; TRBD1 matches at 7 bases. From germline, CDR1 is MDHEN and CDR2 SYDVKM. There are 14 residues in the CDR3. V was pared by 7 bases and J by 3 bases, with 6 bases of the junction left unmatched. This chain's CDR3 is CASKTGSLNQPQHF. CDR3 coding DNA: TGTGCCAGCAAGACAGGGTCCCTCAATCAGCCCCAGCATTTT.

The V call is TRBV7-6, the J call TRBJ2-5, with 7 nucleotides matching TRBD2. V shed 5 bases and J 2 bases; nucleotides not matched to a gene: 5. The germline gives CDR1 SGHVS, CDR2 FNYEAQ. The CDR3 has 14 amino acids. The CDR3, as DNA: TGTGCCAGCAGCACCGGACTAGTTCAAGAGACCCAGTACTTC. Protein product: CASSTGLVQETQYF.

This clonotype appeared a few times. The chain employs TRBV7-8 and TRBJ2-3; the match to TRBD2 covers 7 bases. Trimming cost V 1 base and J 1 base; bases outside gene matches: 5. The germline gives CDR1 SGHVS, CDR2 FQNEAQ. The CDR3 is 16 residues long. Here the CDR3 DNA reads TGTGCCAGCAGCTTAGGATTAGGGAGGGGCACAGATACGCAGTATTTT. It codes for CASSLGLGRGTDTQYF.

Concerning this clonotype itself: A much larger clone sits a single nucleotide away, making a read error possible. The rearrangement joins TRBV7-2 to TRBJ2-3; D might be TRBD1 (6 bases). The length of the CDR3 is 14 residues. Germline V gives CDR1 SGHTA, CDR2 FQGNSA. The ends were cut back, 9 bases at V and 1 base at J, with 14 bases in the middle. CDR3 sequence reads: CARRGHGGTDTQYF. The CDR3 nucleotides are TGTGCCAGGAGGGGACATGGGGGCACAGATACGCAGTATTTT.

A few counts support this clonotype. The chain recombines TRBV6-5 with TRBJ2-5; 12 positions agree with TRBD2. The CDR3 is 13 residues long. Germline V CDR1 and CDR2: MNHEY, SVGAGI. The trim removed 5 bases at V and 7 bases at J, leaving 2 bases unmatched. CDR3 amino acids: CASSLAGGGTQYF. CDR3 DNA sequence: TGTGCCAGCAGTCTAGCGGGAGGGGGGACCCAGTACTTC.

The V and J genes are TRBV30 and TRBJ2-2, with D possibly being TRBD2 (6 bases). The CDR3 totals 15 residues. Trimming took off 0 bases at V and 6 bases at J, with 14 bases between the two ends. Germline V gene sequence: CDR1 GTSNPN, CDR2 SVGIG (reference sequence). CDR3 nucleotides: TGTGCCTGGAGTGTCGGGTCAGGAGGGGCCGGGGAGCTGTTTTTT. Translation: CAWSVGSGGAGELFF.

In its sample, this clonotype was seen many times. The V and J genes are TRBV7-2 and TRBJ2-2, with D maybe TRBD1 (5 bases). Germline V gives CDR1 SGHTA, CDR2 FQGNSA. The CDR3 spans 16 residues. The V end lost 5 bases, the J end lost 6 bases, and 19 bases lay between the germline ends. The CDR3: CASSPQGSPRAGELFF. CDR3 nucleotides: TGTGCCAGCAGCCCCCAGGGCAGCCCCAGGGCCGGGGAGCTGTTTTTT.